These 32 T cell receptor beta chains originate from one sample sequenced in a study of cytomegalovirus exposure and HLA in healthy donors. This PCR relied on a set of 60 Vbeta primers and 13 Jbeta primers. Clones were read by immunoSEQ multiplex PCR, and TCRdb kept only the in-frame ones, dropping some. Among 190,000 or so clones, 75% to 85% were seen once, and the ten largest hold approximately 1.4%. Sequencing was performed on PBMCs. These receptors all come from a girl aged 5 to 17 in good health and CMV-seropositive.

The chain carries TRBV7-2 and TRBJ2-3; the match to TRBD2 covers 13 bases. The V gene end was trimmed by 5 bases and the J gene end by 6 bases; junction bases not matched to a gene: 8. Germline CDR1 reads SGHTA; CDR2 reads FQGNSA. The CDR3 has 16 residues. The CDR3 DNA reads TGTGCCAGCAGCACTAGCGGGGGGGCGTTTCCCGATACGCAGTATTTT. The encoded protein is CASSTSGGAFPDTQYF. The variable domain in full, completed from reference TRBV7-2 and TRBJ2-3, reads GAGVSQSPSNKVTEKGKDVELRCDPISGHTALYWYRQSLGQGLEFLIYFQGNSAPDKSGLPSDRFSAERTGGSVSTLTIQRTQQEDSAVYLCASSTSGGAFPDTQYFGPGTRLTVL.

J is TRBJ2-1 and V is TRBV7-2, with D possibly matching TRBD1 (5 bases). The ends were cut back, 6 bases at V and 12 bases at J, with 15 bases in the middle. CDR1 and CDR2 (germline): SGHTA, FQGNSA. This CDR3 region has 12 residues. CDR3 sequence: CASRQDIMGQFF. CDR3 coding DNA: TGTGCCAGCAGACAGGACATAATGGGGCAGTTCTTC.

The chain is built from TRBV7-2 and TRBJ1-1, with unresolved D. V was pared by 3 bases and J by 0 bases, with 8 bases between. This CDR3 has 14 amino acids. Germline V gene sequence: CDR1 SGHTA, CDR2 FQGNSA. This chain's CDR3 is CASSLLRLNTEAFF. CDR3 bases: TGTGCCAGCAGCTTGCTCAGGCTGAACACTGAAGCTTTCTTT.

V and J are TRBV19 and TRBJ1-2; D possibly corresponds to TRBD1 (6 bases). There are 16 residues in the CDR3. V was cut by 6 bases and J by 3 bases, with 20 bases left in between. Germline CDR1 and CDR2: LNHDA and SQIVND (reference sequence). The CDR3 region is CASSPSSGEGYYGYTF. CDR3 nucleotide sequence: TGTGCCAGTAGCCCATCCTCAGGGGAAGGGTACTATGGCTACACCTTC.

The chain links TRBV9 to TRBJ2-7; weak D call: TRBD1 (6 bases). CDR3 size: 15 residues. Germline V CDR1 and CDR2: SGDLS, YYNGEE. V lost 0 bases and J 2 bases, leaving 12 bases between the germline ends. Here the CDR3 reads CASSVEGGQTYEQYF. The CDR3 DNA reads as TGTGCCAGCAGCGTAGAAGGTGGACAGACCTACGAGCAGTACTTC.

V usage is TRBV2 and J usage is TRBJ1-5, with D possibly TRBD1 on 6 matching bases. This CDR3 is 13 amino acids long. Germline CDR1 SNHLY, CDR2 FYNNEI. V shed 8 bases and J shed 0 bases, with 8 bases lying between them. The CDR3 sequence: CASRQDSNQPQHF. CDR3 DNA sequence: TGTGCCAGCCGACAGGATAGCAATCAGCCCCAGCATTTT.

This sequence joins TRBV6-1 and TRBJ2-5; 16 bases match TRBD2. CDR1 is MNHNS, CDR2 SASEGT, per germline. The ends lost 4 bases at V and 0 bases at J; junction bases unmatched: 2. The CDR3 contains 17 residues. Here the CDR3 DNA reads TGTGCCAGCAGTGTGGGACTAGCGGGGGGGTACCAAGAGACCCAGTACTTC. Encoded protein: CASSVGLAGGYQETQYF.

The rearrangement joins TRBV30 to TRBJ2-3; 7 nucleotides line up with TRBD1. This CDR3 has 14 amino acids. Germline CDR1 and CDR2: GTSNPN and SVGIG (reference sequence). V was clipped by 0 bases and J by 2 bases; unmatched bases: 2. DNA for the CDR3: TGTGCCTGGAGTGTAGGGGGCCTCACAGATACGCAGTATTTT. As protein: CAWSVGGLTDTQYF.

This clone has just one count. J is TRBJ2-3 and V is TRBV5-1; D gene unclear. The ends were cut back, 0 bases at V and 2 bases at J, with 7 bases in the middle. The CDR3 has 14 amino acids. From germline, CDR1 is SGHRS and CDR2 YFSETQ. The CDR3 nucleotides are TGCGCCAGCAGCTTGGCTAAATCCACAGATACGCAGTATTTT. This sequence encodes CASSLAKSTDTQYF.

The chain recombines TRBV9 with TRBJ2-3; D might be TRBD1 (5 bases). The germline gives CDR1 SGDLS, CDR2 YYNGEE. This CDR3 has 15 residues. Trimming shortened V by 4 bases and J by 0 bases, and 12 bases separated the two germline ends. The CDR3: CASSLGAGSTDTQYF. The DNA of the CDR3 is TGTGCCAGCAGCCTTGGGGCAGGGAGCACAGATACGCAGTATTTT.

This clone was detected a few times. This rearrangement joins TRBV5-1 to TRBJ1-1; TRBD1 matches at 7 bases. The CDR3 consists of 13 residues. In germline, CDR1 is SGHRS, CDR2 YFSETQ. With 5 bases clipped from V and 5 bases from J, the junction kept 6 bases outside the gene matches. CDR3 sequence reads: CASRALQGTEAFF. CDR3 DNA: TGCGCCAGCAGAGCCTTACAGGGGACTGAAGCTTTCTTT.

The chain couples TRBV6-5 to TRBJ2-3; the match to TRBD1 covers 8 bases. Germline V CDR1 and CDR2: MNHEY, SVGAGI. The CDR3 has 13 residues. Losses at the gene ends were 7 bases for V and 5 bases for J; bases not matched to a gene: 5. CDR3 amino acids: CASTRTGIDTQYF. DNA of the CDR3: TGTGCCAGCACCCGGACAGGGATAGATACGCAGTATTTT.

There are a few counts of this clone. V and J are TRBV23-1 and TRBJ2-7, with 8 bases fitting TRBD1. TRBV23-1 is flagged as an ORF with uncertain function. V lost 8 bases to trimming and J lost 5 bases; unmatched junction nucleotides: 14. The length of the CDR3 is 15 residues. CDR3 in amino acids: CASFHTSDRDHEQYF. Written as DNA, the CDR3 is TGCGCCAGCTTCCACACTTCGGACAGGGACCACGAGCAGTACTTC.

This rearrangement joins TRBV5-1 to TRBJ2-2, with D perhaps TRBD1 (6 bases). The germline gives CDR1 SGHRS, CDR2 YFSETQ. Trimming pared 6 bases from V and 4 bases from J, leaving 16 bases between. This CDR3 spans 15 amino acids. The DNA for the CDR3 is TGCGCCAGCAACGCTCCCGGGACAACCACCGGGGAGCTGTTTTTT. Amino acids: CASNAPGTTTGELFF. The full variable domain, in which reference TRBV5-1 and TRBJ2-2 provide the parts outside the CDR3, is KAGVTQTPRYLIKTRGQQVTLSCSPISGHRSVSWYQQTPGQGLQFLFEYFSETQRNKGNFPGRFSGRQFSNSRSEMNVSTLELGDSALYLCASNAPGTTTGELFFGEGSRLTVL.

The chain carries TRBV2 and TRBJ2-2; TRBD2 might be the D (7 bases). The germline CDR1 and CDR2 sequences are SNHLY and FYNNEI. V lost 3 bases and J 4 bases, leaving 15 bases between the germline ends. The CDR3 sequence is 16 residues long. CDR3 sequence reads: CASSDAAGAGTGELFF. CDR3 sequence (DNA): TGTGCCAGCAGTGATGCGGCGGGGGCAGGCACCGGGGAGCTGTTTTTT.

V and J are TRBV7-9 and TRBJ1-2, with D maybe TRBD1 (5 bases). Germline CDR1 reads SEHNR; CDR2 reads FQNEAQ (reference sequence). The length of the CDR3 is 10 residues. V was pared by 7 bases and J by 6 bases, with 6 bases between. As DNA, the CDR3 is TGTGCCAGCACGGGGGATGGCTACACCTTC. Translation: CASTGDGYTF.

The chain combines TRBV6-6 with TRBJ1-5; possible D gene TRBD1, 5 bases. Trimming took off 2 bases at V and 6 bases at J, with 11 bases between the two ends. Germline CDR1 is MNHNY and CDR2 is SVGAGI (reference sequence). The CDR3 is 14 amino acids. The CDR3 region has the DNA TGTGCCAGCAGTTACCAGGACATAAGTCAGCCCCAGCATTTT. This encodes CASSYQDISQPQHF.

The rearrangement uses TRBV6-5 and TRBJ1-3; D perhaps matches TRBD1 (6 bases). There are 16 residues in the CDR3. V was shortened by 0 bases and J by 4 bases, with 13 bases between the two germline ends. In germline, CDR1 is MNHEY, CDR2 SVGAGI. CDR3 DNA sequence: TGTGCCAGCAGTTACTCGCGGGGGGCGGCGGGAAACACCATATATTTT. Amino acid sequence: CASSYSRGAAGNTIYF.

The chain carries TRBV11-3 and TRBJ2-1; maybe TRBD2 (6 bases). V was clipped by 3 bases and J by 9 bases, with 9 bases between them. CDR3 length: 12 amino acids. CDR1 is SGHNT, CDR2 YENEEA, per germline. CDR3 sequence: CASSFTSPEQFF. The CDR3 DNA is TGTGCCAGCAGCTTCACTAGCCCTGAGCAGTTCTTC.

This chain joins TRBV7-9 and TRBJ1-2, with no clear D. In germline, CDR1 is SEHNR, CDR2 FQNEAQ (reference sequence). This CDR3 has 14 residues. V gave up 1 base and J gave up 6 bases, with 12 bases separating them. The DNA of the CDR3 is TGTGCCAGCAGCTTAGTTGCGGGGAATCATGGCTACACCTTC. This sequence encodes CASSLVAGNHGYTF.

This clone was observed once. The rearrangement uses TRBV4-3 and TRBJ2-7, with a possible D match to TRBD1 (6 bases). The CDR3 is 18 amino acids. Germline V gene data show CDR1 as LGHNA and CDR2 as YSLEER. Trimming removed 3 bases from V and 2 bases from J, with 23 bases in between. The CDR3 nucleotides are TGCGCCAGCAGCCATATACAGGGAGAGGAGGTCGGGGCCTACGAGCAGTACTTC. Its protein product is CASSHIQGEEVGAYEQYF.

The CDR3: CASTLQVPLYEQYF. CDR3 nucleotide sequence: TGTGCCAGCACCCTACAGGTTCCACTCTACGAGCAGTACTTC. The chain is built from TRBV6-6 and TRBJ2-7; TRBD1 might be the D (5 bases). The CDR3 has 14 residues. Germline CDR1 is MNHNY and CDR2 is SVGAGI (reference sequence). V lost 7 bases and J 3 bases, leaving 16 bases between the germline ends.

The genes are TRBV6-5 and TRBJ1-5; 8 bases are a match to TRBD1. V was pared by 4 bases and J by 2 bases, with 7 bases of the junction left unmatched. Germline V gives CDR1 MNHEY, CDR2 SVGAGI. The CDR3 is made up of 16 amino acids. CDR3 protein: CASSSYRGTGNQPQHF. The CDR3 DNA reads as TGTGCCAGCAGTTCATACAGGGGGACGGGCAATCAGCCCCAGCATTTT.

This rearrangement joins TRBV20-1 to TRBJ2-1; the D gene is possibly TRBD1 (5 bases). V dropped 0 bases and J dropped 15 bases, with 12 bases sitting between them. This CDR3 contains 11 residues. The germline gives CDR1 DFQATT, CDR2 SNEGSKA (reference sequence). The CDR3 sequence is CSARDPRDAFF. CDR3 bases: TGCAGTGCTAGAGATCCCAGGGATGCGTTCTTC.

As to this clone: The same CDR3 also results from other DNA sequences found in this sample. The rearrangement uses TRBV9 and TRBJ2-3; a weak D match, TRBD1 (5 bases). In germline, CDR1 is SGDLS, CDR2 YYNGEE. The V gene lost 0 bases and the J gene lost 2 bases, with 10 bases spanning the gap. The CDR3 has 15 residues. CDR3 region: CASSVVGRVTDTQYF. CDR3 bases: TGTGCCAGCAGCGTAGTGGGCAGGGTCACAGATACGCAGTATTTT.

This chain links TRBV29-1 with TRBJ2-7; 11 bases are a match to TRBD1. The CDR3 sequence is 14 residues long. The V gene's germline CDR1 is SQVTM and CDR2 ANQGSEA. The J segment lost 5 bases and the V segment lost 3 bases, leaving 6 bases of the junction unmatched. The CDR3 protein is CSVDGGTGGNEQYF. Written as DNA, the CDR3 is TGCAGCGTTGACGGGGGGACAGGGGGGAACGAGCAGTACTTC.

The V call is TRBV6-5, the J call TRBJ2-7, with unresolved D. This CDR3 spans 13 amino acids. Germline V gene sequence: CDR1 MNHEY, CDR2 SVGAGI. Trimming left V 5 bases short and J 4 bases short, with 12 bases between. CDR3: CASSPVPAYEQYF. The CDR3 DNA sequence: TGTGCCAGCAGTCCAGTCCCAGCGTACGAGCAGTACTTC.

The V call is TRBV27, the J call TRBJ1-3; tentatively, D is TRBD1 (5 bases). The CDR3 consists of 15 residues. Between the trimmed V and J ends, which lost 0 bases and 4 bases, there was a span of 10 bases. In germline, CDR1 is MNHEY, CDR2 SMNVEV (reference sequence). The CDR3 spells CASSLSDPGGNTIYF. CDR3 DNA sequence: TGTGCCAGCAGTTTATCGGATCCAGGGGGAAACACCATATATTTT.

J is TRBJ2-7 and V is TRBV5-1, with D perhaps matching TRBD2 (6 bases). V dropped 4 bases and J dropped 0 bases, with 20 bases sitting between them. This CDR3 comprises 17 residues. Germline CDR1 is SGHRS and CDR2 is YFSETQ. The DNA of the CDR3 is TGCGCCAGCAGCGGCGGGCTTGGGCGGGGAAGCTCCTACGAGCAGTACTTC. Its protein product is CASSGGLGRGSSYEQYF.

The CDR3 protein is CASRTGGEVGELFF. The CDR3 DNA is TGTGCCAGCAGGACAGGGGGCGAAGTCGGGGAGCTGTTTTTT. The rearrangement links TRBV6-5 to TRBJ2-2, with 10 bases lining up with TRBD1. CDR3 length: 14 residues. Germline CDR1 is MNHEY and CDR2 is SVGAGI. V lost 6 bases to trimming and J lost 7 bases; unmatched junction nucleotides: 5.

This rearrangement joins TRBV18 to TRBJ1-1; TRBD1 matches at 7 bases. V shed 1 base and J 3 bases; nucleotides not matched to a gene: 5. The CDR3 extends over 15 amino acids. The germline V gene has CDR1 KGHSH and CDR2 LQKENI. The CDR3 bases are TGTGCCAGCTCACCACTTACAGGGGATTACACTGAAGCTTTCTTT. Amino acid sequence: CASSPLTGDYTEAFF. The full variable domain, completed using reference TRBV18 and TRBJ1-1, is NAGVMQNPRHLVRRRGQEARLRCSPMKGHSHVYWYRQLPEEGLKFMVYLQKENIIDESGMPKERFSAEFPKEGPSILRIQQVVRGDSAAYFCASSPLTGDYTEAFFGQGTRLTVV.

The chain links TRBV19 to TRBJ1-6, with TRBD1 identical over 8 bases. The CDR3 spans 14 residues. Germline V gene lookup returns CDR1 LNHDA and CDR2 SQIVND (reference sequence). The trim removed 8 bases at V and 8 bases at J, leaving 8 bases unmatched. This CDR3 is CASGTTGVDSPLHF. The CDR3 DNA is TGTGCCAGTGGTACGACAGGGGTCGATTCACCCCTCCACTTT. The entire variable domain, with the rest obtained from reference TRBV19 and TRBJ1-6, is as follows: DGGITQSPKYLFRKEGQNVTLSCEQNLNHDAMYWYRQDPGQGLRLIYYSQIVNDFQKGDIAEGYSVSREKKESFPLTVTSAQKNPTAFYLCASGTTGVDSPLHFGNGTRLTVT.